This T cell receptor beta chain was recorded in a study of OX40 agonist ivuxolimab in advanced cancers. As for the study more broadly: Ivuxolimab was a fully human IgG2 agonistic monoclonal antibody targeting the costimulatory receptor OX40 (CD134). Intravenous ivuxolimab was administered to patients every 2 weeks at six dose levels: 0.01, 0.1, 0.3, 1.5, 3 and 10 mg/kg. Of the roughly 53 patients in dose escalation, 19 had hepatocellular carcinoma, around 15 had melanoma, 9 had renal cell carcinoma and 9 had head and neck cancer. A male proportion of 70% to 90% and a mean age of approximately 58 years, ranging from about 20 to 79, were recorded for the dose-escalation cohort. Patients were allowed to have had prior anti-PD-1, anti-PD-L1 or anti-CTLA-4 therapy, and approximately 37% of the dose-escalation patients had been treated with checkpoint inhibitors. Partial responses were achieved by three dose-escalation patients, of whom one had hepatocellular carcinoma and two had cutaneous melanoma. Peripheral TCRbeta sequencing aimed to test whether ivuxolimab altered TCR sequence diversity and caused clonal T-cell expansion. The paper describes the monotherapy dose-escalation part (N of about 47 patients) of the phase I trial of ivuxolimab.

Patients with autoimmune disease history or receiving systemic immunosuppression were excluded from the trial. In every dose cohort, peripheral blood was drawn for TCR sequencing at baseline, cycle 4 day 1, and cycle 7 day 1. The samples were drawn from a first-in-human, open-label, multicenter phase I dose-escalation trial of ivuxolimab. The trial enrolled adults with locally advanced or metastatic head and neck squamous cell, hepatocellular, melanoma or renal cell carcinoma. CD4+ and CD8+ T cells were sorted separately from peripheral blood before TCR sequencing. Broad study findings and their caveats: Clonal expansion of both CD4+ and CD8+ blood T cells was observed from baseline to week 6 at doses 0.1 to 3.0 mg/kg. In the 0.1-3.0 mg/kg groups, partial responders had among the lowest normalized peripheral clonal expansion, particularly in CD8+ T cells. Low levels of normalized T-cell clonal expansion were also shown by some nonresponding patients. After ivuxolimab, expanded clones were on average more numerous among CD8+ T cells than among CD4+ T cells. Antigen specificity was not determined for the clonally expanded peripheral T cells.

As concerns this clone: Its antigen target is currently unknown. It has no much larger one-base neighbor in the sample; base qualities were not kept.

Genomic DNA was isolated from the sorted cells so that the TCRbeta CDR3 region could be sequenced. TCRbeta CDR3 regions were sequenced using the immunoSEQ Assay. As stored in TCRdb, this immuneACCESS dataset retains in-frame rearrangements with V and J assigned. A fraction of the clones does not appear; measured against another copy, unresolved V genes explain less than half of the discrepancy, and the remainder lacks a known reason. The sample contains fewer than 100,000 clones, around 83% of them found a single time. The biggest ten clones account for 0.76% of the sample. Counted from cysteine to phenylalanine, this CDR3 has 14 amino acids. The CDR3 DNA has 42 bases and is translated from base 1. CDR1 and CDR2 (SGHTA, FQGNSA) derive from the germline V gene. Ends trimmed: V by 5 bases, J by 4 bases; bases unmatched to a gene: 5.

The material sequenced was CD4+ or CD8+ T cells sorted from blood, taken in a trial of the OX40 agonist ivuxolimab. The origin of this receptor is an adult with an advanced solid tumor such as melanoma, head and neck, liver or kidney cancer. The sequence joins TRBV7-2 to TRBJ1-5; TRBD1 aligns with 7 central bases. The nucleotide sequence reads TGTGCCAGCAGCCTGGACAGGAGGAATCAGCCCCAGCATTTT. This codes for CASSLDRRNQPQHF.